These T cell receptor beta chains were read from a single sample in a study of shared clonotypes between healthy human individuals. Generated by immunoSEQ multiplex PCR, the TCRdb table keeps only in-frame clones and is missing some. Of about 510,000 clones in the sample, around 96% are singletons; the top ten hold 0.06%. Sequencing was performed on naive CD4+ T cells sorted from blood. The receptor source for this set is a woman aged 25 to 39 in good health. Both conserved end residues are part of each CDR3. D genes are given only for firm matches. A clone size is listed for some rows: how often the clone was seen (once, few, many), or a class if it is expanded.

-	-	TRBV19	TRBJ1-3	TGTGCCAGTATAGGGGCTGGAAACACCATATATTTT	CASIGAGNTIYF
-	-	TRBV6-1	TRBJ2-7	TGTGCCAGCAGTGAAGGGGTGGTCCCCGAGCAGTACTTC	CASSEGVVPEQYF
-	once	TRBV19	TRBJ2-7	TGTGCCAGTAGTATATCGGGGGCTCCTCTTTCCGAGCAGTACTTC	CASSISGAPLSEQYF
-	-	TRBV7-8	TRBJ1-5	TGTGCCAGCAGCTTAGGGGACCGTGTAAGCAATCAGCCCCAGCATTTT	CASSLGDRVSNQPQHF
TRBD1	-	TRBV6-6	TRBJ1-2	TGTGCCAGCAGTTACGGACAGGGTTGGTATGGCTACACCTTC	CASSYGQGWYGYTF
-	-	TRBV6-9	TRBJ2-7	TGTGCCAGCAGTTACATCAGGCAGCCTCCGTCCGTCGAGCAGTACTTC	CASSYIRQPPSVEQYF
TRBD2	few	TRBV18	TRBJ2-7	TGTGCCAGCTCACCGGTAGGGACTACCTACGAGCAGTACTTC	CASSPVGTTYEQYF
TRBD2	-	TRBV19	TRBJ2-7	TGTGCCAGTAGATCGAGCGGGAGGGCCGGTAACTACGAGCAGTACTTC	CASRSSGRAGNYEQYF
-	-	TRBV27	TRBJ2-3	TGTGCCAGCAGTGATTCCCCGGGGAACACAGATACGCAGTATTTT	CASSDSPGNTDTQYF
TRBD1	-	TRBV5-1	TRBJ2-3	TGCGCCAGCAGCTCCGGACAGGGGAGCACAGATACGCAGTATTTT	CASSSGQGSTDTQYF
TRBD2	-	TRBV5-1	TRBJ2-1	TGCGCCAGCAGCTTCCGAGCGGGAGTGTCCAATGAGCAGTTCTTC	CASSFRAGVSNEQFF
-	-	TRBV2	TRBJ2-1	TGTGCCACTACCGGGACACCGAACAATGAGCAGTTCTTC	CATTGTPNNEQFF
-	-	TRBV7-8	TRBJ2-1	TGTGCCAGCAGCTTATCGGGTTACAATGAGCAGTTCTTC	CASSLSGYNEQFF
TRBD2	-	TRBV28	TRBJ2-1	TGTGCCAGCAGTTTGCCGACTAGCCCGCACGGGTTCTTC	CASSLPTSPHGFF
TRBD2	-	TRBV29-1	TRBJ2-7	TGCAGCGTGTTACTCAGCGGGAGGGACGAGCAGTACTTC	CSVLLSGRDEQYF
TRBD2	-	TRBV5-4	TRBJ2-7	TGTGCCAGCAGCCGACTAGCGGGAGGGTACGAGCAGTACTTC	CASSRLAGGYEQYF
TRBD1	-	TRBV5-4	TRBJ1-6	TGTGCCAGCAGCTTGGCCGGGACAGGGGTATCACCCCTCCACTTT	CASSLAGTGVSPLHF
TRBD1	-	TRBV27	TRBJ2-7	TGTGCCAGCAGTACAACCGGGACAGGACCCTACGAGCAGTACTTC	CASSTTGTGPYEQYF
-	-	TRBV5-1	TRBJ1-1	TGCGCCAGCAGCTTGTTCGCGGGTCGGGGTGAAGCTTTCTTT	CASSLFAGRGEAFF
-	-	TRBV5-4	TRBJ2-4	TGTGCCAGCAGCTTGGCCGCAGGGATAGCCAAAAACATTCAGTACTTC	CASSLAAGIAKNIQYF
TRBD1	once	TRBV6-6	TRBJ1-2	TGTGCCAGCAGTTACTCGACAGGGGCCGACTATGGCTACACCTTC	CASSYSTGADYGYTF
-	-	TRBV28	TRBJ2-5	TGTGCCAGCAGTTCCGGTGGAGGGTTTCAAGAGACCCAGTACTTC	CASSSGGGFQETQYF
TRBD2	-	TRBV10-3	TRBJ2-3	TGTGCCATCAGTGATATTAGCGGGAGTAGTACGCAGTATTTT	CAISDISGSSTQYF
TRBD2	-	TRBV30	TRBJ2-7	TGTGCCTGGAAGGGAGTAGCGGGAAGGTACGAGCAGTACTTC	CAWKGVAGRYEQYF
-	-	TRBV28	TRBJ1-2	TGTGCCAGCAGGATCCCAAACCTTGGCTACACCTTC	CASRIPNLGYTF
-	-	TRBV28	TRBJ2-3	TGTGCCAGCAGTGGCCCGGTCTCTGCGCAGTATTTT	CASSGPVSAQYF
TRBD1	-	TRBV7-2	TRBJ2-7	TGTGCCAGCAGCTTACCAAAGACAGGGACCTACGAGCAGTACTTC	CASSLPKTGTYEQYF
-	-	TRBV12-2	TRBJ2-3	TGTGCAAGTCGCTGTTGGGCGGGGGTCACAGATACGCAGTATTTT	CASRCWAGVTDTQYF
-	-	TRBV5-1	TRBJ1-4	TGCGCCAGCAGCGAAGACAGGCCGAATGAAAAACTGTTTTTT	CASSEDRPNEKLFF
-	-	TRBV27	TRBJ2-2	TGTGCCAGCAGTTTACCGGCCGGGGAGCTGTTTTTT	CASSLPAGELFF
-	-	TRBV7-9	TRBJ2-7	TGTGCCAGCAGTTGGCGAGGGGCGGGAAAAAACTACGAGCAGTACTTC	CASSWRGAGKNYEQYF
TRBD2	-	TRBV18	TRBJ2-1	TGTGCCAGCTCACCACGCTTCAGCGGGAGAAGGGTCCATGAGCAGTTCTTC	CASSPRFSGRRVHEQFF